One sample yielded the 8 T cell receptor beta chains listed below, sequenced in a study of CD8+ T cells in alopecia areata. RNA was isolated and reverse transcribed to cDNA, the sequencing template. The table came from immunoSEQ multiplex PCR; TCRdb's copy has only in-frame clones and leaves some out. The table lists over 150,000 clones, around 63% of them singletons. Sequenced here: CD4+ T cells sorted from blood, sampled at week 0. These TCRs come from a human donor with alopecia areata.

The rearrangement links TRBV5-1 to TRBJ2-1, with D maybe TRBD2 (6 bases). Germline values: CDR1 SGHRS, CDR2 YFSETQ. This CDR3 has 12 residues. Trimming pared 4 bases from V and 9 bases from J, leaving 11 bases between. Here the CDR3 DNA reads TGCGCCAGCAGCGAGACTAGTAGTGAGCAGTTCTTC. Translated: CASSETSSEQFF.

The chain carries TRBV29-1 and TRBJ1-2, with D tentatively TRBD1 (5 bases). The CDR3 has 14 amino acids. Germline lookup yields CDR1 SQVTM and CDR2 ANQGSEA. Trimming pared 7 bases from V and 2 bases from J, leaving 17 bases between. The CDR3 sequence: CSAERGNSNYGYTF. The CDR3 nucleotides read TGCAGCGCCGAACGGGGGAACTCCAACTATGGCTACACCTTC. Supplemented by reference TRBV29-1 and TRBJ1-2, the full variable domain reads SAVISQKPSRDICQRGTSLTIQCQVDSQVTMMFWYRQQPGQSLTLIATANQGSEATYESGFVIDKFPISRPNLTFSTLTVSNMSPEDSSIYLCSAERGNSNYGYTFGSGTRLTVV.

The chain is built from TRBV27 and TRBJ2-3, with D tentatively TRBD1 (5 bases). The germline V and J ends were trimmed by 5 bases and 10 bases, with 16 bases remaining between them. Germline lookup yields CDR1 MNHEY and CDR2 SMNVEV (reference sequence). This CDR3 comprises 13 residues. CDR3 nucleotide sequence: TGTGCCAGCAGTACAACACTGGACAAGGCGCAGTATTTT. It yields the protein CASSTTLDKAQYF.

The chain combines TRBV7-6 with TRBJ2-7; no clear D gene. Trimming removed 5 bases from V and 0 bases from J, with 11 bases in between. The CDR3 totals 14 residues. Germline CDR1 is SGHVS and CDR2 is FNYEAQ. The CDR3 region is CASSGTRSSYEQYF. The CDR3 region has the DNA TGTGCCAGCAGCGGAACCAGGAGCTCCTACGAGCAGTACTTC.

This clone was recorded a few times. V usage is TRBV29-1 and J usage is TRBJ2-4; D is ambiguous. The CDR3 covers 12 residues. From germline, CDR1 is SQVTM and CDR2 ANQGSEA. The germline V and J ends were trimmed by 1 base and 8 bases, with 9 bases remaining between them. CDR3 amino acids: CSVEAMADIQYF. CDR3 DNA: TGCAGCGTTGAAGCGATGGCGGACATTCAGTACTTC.

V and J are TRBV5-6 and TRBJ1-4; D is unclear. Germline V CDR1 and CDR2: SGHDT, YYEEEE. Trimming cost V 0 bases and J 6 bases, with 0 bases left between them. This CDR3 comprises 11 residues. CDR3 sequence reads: CASSLDEKLFF. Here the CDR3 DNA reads TGTGCCAGCAGCTTGGATGAAAAACTGTTTTTT.

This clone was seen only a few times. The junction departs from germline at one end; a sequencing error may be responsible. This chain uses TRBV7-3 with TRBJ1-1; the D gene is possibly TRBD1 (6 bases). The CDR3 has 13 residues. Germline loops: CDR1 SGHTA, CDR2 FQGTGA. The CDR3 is CASSLGQNPEAFF. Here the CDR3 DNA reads TGTGCCAGCAGCTTAGGACAGAACCCTGAAGCTTTCTTT.

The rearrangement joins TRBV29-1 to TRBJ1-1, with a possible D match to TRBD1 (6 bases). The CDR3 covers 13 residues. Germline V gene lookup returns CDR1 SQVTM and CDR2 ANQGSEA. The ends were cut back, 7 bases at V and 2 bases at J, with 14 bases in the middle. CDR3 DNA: TGCAGCGCCCTGGGGGGGCTAAACACTGAAGCTTTCTTT. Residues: CSALGGLNTEAFF.